The entry below gives a single T cell receptor beta chain sequence along with its context. Its antigen is not known. The data belong to a study of T cell clones after liver transplantation. Study in general: Samples came from ITN030ST, which attempted immunosuppression withdrawal within 2 years of liver transplantation. Subjects received no induction therapy and standard immunosuppression until randomization at 12-24 months post-transplant.

The study, taken as a whole, reports: Conclusions were preliminary, with small, heterogeneous patient groups.

The CDR3 is 13 residues long. CDR1 and CDR2 from the germline V gene are LNHDA and SQIVND (reference sequence). The V end lost 2 bases, the J end lost 1 base, and 5 bases lay between the germline ends. Sorting of unstimulated PBMCs yielded separate CD3+CD4+ and CD3+CD8+ fractions. TCRdb's table, derived via immunoSEQ multiplex PCR, lists solely in-frame clones and lacks some. The repertoire consists of about 51,000 clones, with 70% to 90% occurring once and the leading ten covering around 14%. The chain is built from TRBV19 and TRBJ1-1; D is unclear. Here the sequenced sample was CD8+ T cells from blood, taken 12 months after liver transplant. The TCR originated in a human patient who received a liver transplant. Some T cells may be transferred from the graft donor. The CDR3 coding sequence is TGTGCCAGTAGTATACTCACGAACACTGAAGCTTTCTTT. It specifies CASSILTNTEAFF.